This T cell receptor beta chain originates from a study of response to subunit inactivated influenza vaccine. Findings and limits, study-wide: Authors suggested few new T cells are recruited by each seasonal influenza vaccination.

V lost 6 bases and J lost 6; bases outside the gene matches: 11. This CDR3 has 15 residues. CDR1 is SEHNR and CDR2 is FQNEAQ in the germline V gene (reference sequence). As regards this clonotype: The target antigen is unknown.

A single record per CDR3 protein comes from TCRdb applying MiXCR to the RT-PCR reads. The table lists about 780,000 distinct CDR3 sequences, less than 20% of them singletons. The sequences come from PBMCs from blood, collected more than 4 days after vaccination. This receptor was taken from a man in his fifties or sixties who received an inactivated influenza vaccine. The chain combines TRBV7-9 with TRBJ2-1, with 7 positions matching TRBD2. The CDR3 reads CASSPMERTSNEQFF. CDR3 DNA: TGTGCCAGCAGTCCAATGGAGAGGACTAGCAATGAGCAGTTCTTC.